This TCR beta chain derives from a study of blood T cell repertoires in COVID-19. The overall study: Material from acute and convalescent COVID-19 was sourced from the United States, Italy and Spain.

While infection was still active, Seattle patients were enrolled and then followed longitudinally. Per the study methods: How many nucleated cells were present was estimated from reference gene primer amplification. The method was immunoSEQ multiplex PCR; TCRdb's version includes in-frame clones alone and lacks a portion of them. Clone size and the V and J calls come from that table; the DNA yielded D and trimming. Here the sample spans about 230,000 clones, about nine tenths being singletons. CDR3 size: 15 residues. Trimming cost V 1 base and J 5 bases; bases outside gene matches: 9. Germline lookup yields CDR1 SGHRS and CDR2 YFSETQ.

The receptor was derived from a man aged 25 to 40 with COVID-19, enrolled during active disease. The sequenced sample consisted of peripheral blood. The rearrangement links TRBV5-1 to TRBJ2-7; 7 nucleotides align to TRBD2. The CDR3 protein is CASSLLGGSSNEQYF. The CDR3 DNA is TGCGCCAGCAGCTTGCTGGGCGGGAGTTCCAACGAGCAGTACTTC.